The rows below give T cell receptor beta chains drawn from one sample of a study of post-analysis software for immune sequencing data. TCRdb re-derived calls from the PCR reads in MiXCR, one entry per CDR3 protein. Found here are 820,000 or so distinct CDR3 sequences, under 70% of them singletons; the top ten hold approximately 4.4%. The sample taken for sequencing was blood. Every receptor here comes from a girl under 18 with multiple sclerosis. Both conserved end residues are part of each CDR3. D genes are given only for firm matches. Clone size, where shown, is once, few, many, or a class for clones that have expanded.

TRBJ2-7,TRBV6-1,few,-,CASSRGRRNPSSYEQYF,TGTGCCAGCAGCCGTGGACGGAGGAACCCTAGCTCCTACGAGCAGTACTTC
TRBJ2-1,TRBV29-1,-,-,CSVGRGVNEQFF,TGCAGCGTTGGCAGGGGGGTGAATGAGCAGTTCTTC
TRBJ2-5,TRBV7-9,few,TRBD2,CASSSTRRLAGQETQYF,TGTGCCAGCAGCTCTACCCGGAGATTAGCGGGACAAGAGACCCAGTACTTC
TRBJ2-1,TRBV3-1,once,TRBD2,CASSPVAGVGSEQFF,TGTGCCAGCAGCCCCGTGGCGGGAGTTGGGAGTGAGCAGTTCTTC
TRBJ1-2,TRBV29-1,few,-,CSVEDRGRGGYTF,TGCAGCGTTGAAGACCGGGGGCGCGGTGGCTACACCTTC
TRBJ2-7,TRBV7-9,-,-,CASSLDPIGRLSYEQYF,TGTGCCAGTAGCTTAGACCCTATTGGGCGGTTGTCCTACGAGCAGTACTTC
TRBJ1-2,TRBV12-3/TRBV12-4,once,-,CASSLDRSLGSYGYTF,TGTGCCAGCAGTTTAGACAGGTCGCTTGGAAGCTATGGCTACACCTTC
TRBJ2-3,TRBV20-1,-,TRBD2,CSAIHGLAGGRYTDTQYF,TGCAGTGCTATCCACGGACTAGCGGGGGGGCGGTATACAGATACGCAGTATTTT
TRBJ2-5,TRBV2,-,TRBD2,CASRRREGLGETQYF,TGTGCCAGCCGCCGGCGGGAGGGCCTAGGAGAGACCCAGTACTTC
TRBJ2-4,TRBV15,few,TRBD2,CATSRDVPSGAPGDIQYF,TGTGCCACCAGCAGAGATGTACCTAGCGGGGCCCCTGGGGACATTCAGTACTTC
TRBJ2-3,TRBV5-1,-,-,CASSLAPRTDTQYF,TGCGCCAGCAGCTTGGCCCCCCGCACAGATACGCAGTATTTT
TRBJ1-1,TRBV12-3/TRBV12-4,-,-,CTSSLTGGEAEAFF,TGTACCAGCAGTTTAACTGGGGGAGAGGCTGAAGCTTTCTTT
TRBJ2-4,TRBV30,few,-,CAWSHQGNVAKNIQYF,TGTGCCTGGAGTCATCAGGGTAATGTAGCCAAAAACATTCAGTACTTC
TRBJ2-3,TRBV20-1,-,TRBD2,CSARDRTSGGYTDTQYF,TGCAGTGCTAGAGATAGGACTAGCGGGGGATACACAGATACGCAGTATTTT
TRBJ2-1,TRBV5-1,-,-,CASSIILAPNGDEQFF,TGCGCCAGCAGCATAATCCTAGCGCCCAACGGGGATGAGCAGTTCTTC
TRBJ2-6,TRBV9,-,TRBD2,CASSVGNVELAGSLGANVLTF,TGTGCCAGCAGCGTAGGTAACGTTGAACTAGCGGGGAGCCTTGGGGCCAACGTCCTGACTTTC
TRBJ2-7,TRBV5-1,-,TRBD1,CASSPSGRIGGWEQYF,TGCGCCAGCAGCCCTTCGGGGCGAATAGGGGGCTGGGAGCAGTACTTC
TRBJ2-3,TRBV5-1,-,-,CASSPGEGADTQYF,TGCGCCAGCAGCCCGGGGGAGGGGGCAGATACGCAGTATTTT